The clone carrying this TCR beta chain was counted a few times. These data come from a study of T-cell reconstitution after alpha-beta-depleted transplantation in children. Preparation of the TCRbeta library was carried out with unique molecular identifiers. Using its own MiXCR run on the PCR reads, TCRdb lists one record per CDR3 protein. The table has approximately 400,000 distinct CDR3 sequences, about 11% seen once; the top ten hold 4.5% to 6.5%. The V end lost 6 bases, the J end lost 11 bases, and 2 bases lay between the germline ends. Germline CDR1 and CDR2: MNHNS and SASEGT. There are 8 residues in the CDR3.

The V gene is TRBV6-1, the J gene TRBJ2-1, with D unresolved. The TCR originated in a human donor who donated a stem cell graft to a child with acute myeloid leukemia. Sequenced material: PBMCs from the stem cell graft donor, taken from the stem cell graft. CDR3 nucleotide sequence: TGTGCCAGCAGCAAGCAGTTCTTC. Its protein product is CASSKQFF.